This T cell receptor beta chain is drawn from a study of early T cells in non-severe SARS-CoV-2 infection. Findings and caveats of the study: Comparison of clonotypes with VDJdb favored anti-spike CD8 responses while missing private and CD4 specificities.

Unique molecular identifier tags were affixed to discrete cDNA molecules. TCRdb recomputed calls from the 5' RACE reads with MiXCR, one row per CDR3 protein. The sample consists of tens of thousands of distinct CDR3 sequences, over 5% of them appearing once. At least ten counts were recorded for this clonotype. Its target is not known. The CDR3 contains 12 residues. The V end lost 4 bases, the J end lost 5 bases, and 7 bases lay between the germline ends. Germline V gene sequence: CDR1 SNHLY, CDR2 FYNNEI. The sample was whole blood. V gene TRBV2 combines with J gene TRBJ2-3; D gene ambiguous. The TCR comes from an adult who was a healthcare worker with PCR-confirmed SARS-CoV-2 infection or an uninfected control (not recorded which). The DNA for the CDR3 is TGTGCCAGCAGTGGGCTAGAAGATACGCAGTATTTT. This translates into CASSGLEDTQYF.